The rows below give T cell receptor beta chains drawn from one sample of a study of response to subunit inactivated influenza vaccine. TCRdb used MiXCR to reprocess the RT-PCR reads, holding one entry per CDR3 protein. Of 500,000 to 600,000 distinct CDR3 sequences listed, approximately 7.6% are singletons. The material sequenced was PBMCs from blood, taken about 24 months after vaccination. All receptors derive from a man between 50 and 69 years old who received an inactivated influenza vaccine. The CDR3 runs from the conserved cysteine through the conserved F or W. A D gene is named only where the DNA matches it firmly. Clone size is stated in some rows and not others, as once, few, many or a class when expanded.

>TRBV24-1|TRBJ1-2|few|NA
CATSDLQGFYGYTF
TGTGCCACCAGTGATTTACAGGGATTCTATGGCTACACCTTC
>TRBV20-1|TRBJ2-5|few|TRBD2
CSPGFAGGPSETQYF
TGCAGTCCCGGGTTTGCGGGAGGGCCATCAGAGACCCAGTACTTC
>TRBV12-3/TRBV12-4|TRBJ1-1|few|NA
CASTPGPRGPTEAFF
TGTGCCAGCACTCCGGGCCCCCGGGGGCCCACTGAAGCTTTCTTT
>TRBV14|TRBJ1-1|NA|NA
CASSLTTGEAFF
TGTGCCAGCAGCCTAACGACCGGGGAGGCTTTCTTT
>TRBV4-2|TRBJ1-3|NA|TRBD1
CASSRQGVINTIYF
TGTGCCAGCAGCCGACAGGGCGTGATCAACACCATATATTTT
>TRBV2|TRBJ2-5|few|NA
CASSEGFVPTQYF
TGTGCCAGCAGTGAAGGATTCGTCCCGACCCAGTACTTC
>TRBV7-9|TRBJ1-1|many|TRBD1
CASSVQGARMNTEAFF
TGTGCCAGCAGCGTACAGGGGGCGCGTATGAACACTGAAGCTTTCTTT
>TRBV4-3|TRBJ2-1|NA|NA
CASSHDTRVGQFF
TGCGCCAGCAGCCACGATACACGGGTAGGGCAGTTCTTC
>TRBV20-1|TRBJ2-3|few|TRBD1
CSALDRGDTQYF
TGCAGTGCCTTAGACAGGGGGGATACGCAGTATTTT
>TRBV3-1|TRBJ2-2|few|TRBD1
CASSQGQGYTGELFF
TGTGCCAGCAGCCAGGGACAGGGTTACACCGGGGAGCTGTTTTTT
>TRBV12-3/TRBV12-4|TRBJ2-7|NA|NA
CASSLNAGQDEQYF
TGTGCCAGCAGCCTAAACGCGGGGCAGGACGAGCAGTACTTC
>TRBV2|TRBJ2-3|NA|NA
CASSEVGFSTDTQYF
TGTGCCAGCAGTGAAGTAGGGTTTAGCACAGATACGCAGTATTTT
>TRBV6-5|TRBJ1-4|NA|NA
CASSYSGHFSEKLFF
TGTGCCAGCAGTTACTCAGGACACTTTAGTGAAAAACTGTTTTTT
>TRBV7-2|TRBJ1-1|NA|TRBD1
CASSPDRGRTEAFF
TGTGCCAGCAGCCCCGACAGGGGGCGGACTGAAGCTTTCTTT
>TRBV5-5|TRBJ1-5|NA|NA
CASSLEQSSNQPQHF
TGTGCCAGCAGCTTGGAGCAATCCAGCAATCAGCCCCAGCATTTT
>TRBV6-5|TRBJ2-1|many|TRBD2
CASSSPGLAGVFF
TGTGCCAGCAGTTCACCGGGACTAGCGGGAGTGTTCTTC
>TRBV7-9|TRBJ2-2|few|TRBD1
CASNSRQGAVGELFF
TGTGCCAGCAACTCAAGACAGGGGGCTGTCGGGGAGCTGTTTTTT
>TRBV20-1|TRBJ1-1|NA|NA
CRGSQGTEAFF
TGCAGAGGTTCGCAGGGAACTGAAGCTTTCTTT
>TRBV2|TRBJ2-2|few|TRBD2
CASSLAGLATHGELFF
TGTGCCAGCAGCCTGGCGGGACTAGCGACACATGGGGAGCTGTTTTTT
>TRBV7-9|TRBJ1-5|few|NA
CASSRNGDGNQPQHF
TGTGCCAGCAGCCGAAACGGGGACGGCAATCAGCCCCAGCATTTT
>TRBV6-5|TRBJ1-1|many|NA
CASSYVTQMNTEAFF
TGTGCCAGCAGTTACGTGACACAGATGAACACTGAAGCTTTCTTT
>TRBV10-3|TRBJ1-5|few|TRBD1
CAISESLGQGDQPQHF
TGTGCCATCAGTGAGTCGTTGGGACAGGGAGATCAGCCCCAGCATTTT
>TRBV11-2|TRBJ2-5|NA|TRBD1
CASSSLGQHQETQYF
TGTGCCAGCAGCTCCCTGGGACAGCACCAAGAGACCCAGTACTTC
>TRBV6-5|TRBJ2-2|NA|TRBD2
CASSYYGTSGSLSNTGELFF
TGTGCCAGCAGTTACTACGGAACTAGCGGGAGCCTCTCGAACACCGGGGAGCTGTTTTTT
>TRBV7-2|TRBJ2-1|NA|NA
CASSLVPSDEQFF
TGTGCCAGCAGCTTAGTGCCTAGCGACGAGCAGTTCTTC
>TRBV12-3/TRBV12-4|TRBJ1-5|many|NA
CASTMGGQPQHF
TGTGCCAGCACCATGGGGGGTCAGCCCCAGCATTTT
>TRBV3-1|TRBJ1-1|few|NA
CASSQNSMGGWETEAFF
TGTGCCAGCAGCCAAAATTCTATGGGGGGCTGGGAAACTGAAGCTTTCTTT
>TRBV11-2|TRBJ2-1|many|NA
CASSQWVGGNHNEQFF
TGTGCCAGCAGCCAGTGGGTCGGGGGAAACCACAATGAGCAGTTCTTC
>TRBV7-9|TRBJ1-2|NA|NA
CASSFGTENYGYTF
TGTGCCAGCAGCTTCGGAACCGAGAACTATGGCTACACCTTC
>TRBV7-9|TRBJ1-2|many|TRBD1
CASSFGQGRHYGYTF
TGTGCCAGCAGCTTCGGACAGGGACGACACTATGGCTACACCTTC
>TRBV28|TRBJ2-2|few|TRBD2
CASSLGLVRSTGELFF
TGTGCCAGCAGTTTAGGACTAGTCAGATCCACCGGGGAGCTGTTTTTT
>TRBV11-2|TRBJ2-5|NA|TRBD1
CASSASGGQETQYF
TGTGCCAGCAGCGCTTCAGGGGGCCAAGAGACGCAGTACTTC
>TRBV12-3/TRBV12-4|TRBJ1-5|NA|NA
CASRPGQPNQPQHF
TGTGCCAGCAGACCCGGACAGCCAAATCAGCCCCAGCATTTT
>TRBV6-5|TRBJ2-7|many|TRBD2
CASSWEGEGRGEQYF
TGTGCCAGCAGTTGGGAGGGAGAGGGGCGCGGCGAGCAGTACTTC
>TRBV7-2|TRBJ2-4|NA|NA
CASSLDWLAKNIQYF
TGTGCCAGCAGCTTAGATTGGTTAGCCAAAAACATTCAGTACTTC
>TRBV7-2|TRBJ2-2|few|TRBD2
CASSLVSGRARAGELFF
TGTGCCAGCAGCTTAGTTAGCGGGAGGGCCCGGGCCGGGGAGCTGTTTTTT
>TRBV4-1|TRBJ2-7|few|NA
CASSQGSAPYEQYF
TGCGCCAGCAGCCAAGGATCGGCACCCTACGAGCAGTACTTC
>TRBV3-1|TRBJ2-7|few|TRBD1
CASSQGPLPGTGTYEQYF
TGTGCCAGCAGCCAAGGCCCCCTCCCCGGGACAGGGACCTACGAGCAGTACTTC
>TRBV6-1|TRBJ1-4|NA|NA
CASRRGGRDEKLFF
TGTGCCAGCCGACGGGGGGGAAGGGATGAAAAACTGTTTTTT
>TRBV12-3/TRBV12-4|TRBJ2-2|few|NA
CASSNSLGVGGELFF
TGTGCCAGCAGTAACTCTCTCGGGGTTGGCGGGGAGCTGTTTTTT
>TRBV9|TRBJ2-3|few|NA
CASGKGSATDTQYF
TGTGCCAGCGGAAAGGGTAGTGCCACAGATACGCAGTATTTT
>TRBV4-1|TRBJ1-2|NA|TRBD1
CASSAVGQDYGYTF
TGCGCCAGCAGCGCAGTCGGACAGGACTATGGCTACACCTTC